Following are 23 T cell receptor beta chains from one sample sequenced in a study of T cell responses to AZD1222 COVID-19 vaccine (dated by TCRdb to the early 2020s). Explained via the paper, the time point label denotes: sample from adult after SARS-CoV-2 infection, after symptom onset. The method was the immunoSEQ multiplex PCR assay. This is the immuneACCESS table as TCRdb keeps it, with only in-frame sequences that have V and J called. A part of the clones is gone; compared with another copy, unresolved V genes explain less than half, and the rest is unexplained. The table for this sample lists around 140,000 clones; 85% to 95% of them were counted only once. The top ten clones comprise 12% of the sample. Here the sequenced sample was peripheral blood, taken after recovery from COVID-19. These receptors were obtained from an adult who had recovered from COVID-19.

The chain links TRBV29-1 to TRBJ1-1, with a weak D call TRBD1 (5 bases). This CDR3 region has 12 residues. Germline CDR1 SQVTM, CDR2 ANQGSEA. The germline V and J ends were trimmed by 5 bases and 4 bases, with 11 bases remaining between them. The CDR3 reads CSVTPGGTEAFF. The CDR3 nucleotides read TGCAGCGTTACCCCTGGGGGCACTGAAGCTTTCTTT.

The chain combines TRBV29-1 with TRBJ1-2; no reliable D call. Germline CDR1 SQVTM, CDR2 ANQGSEA. The V end lost 3 bases, the J end lost 4 bases, and 12 bases lay between the germline ends. CDR3 length: 13 amino acids. CDR3 nucleotides: TGCAGCGTTGAGGGTGGGCGGCGCTATGGCTACACCTTC. Its translation: CSVEGGRRYGYTF.

This chain uses TRBV3-1 (or the pseudogene TRBV3-2) with TRBJ2-2; 8 nucleotides line up with TRBD2. The germline CDR1 and CDR2 sequences are LGHDT and YNNKEL (reference sequence). The V gene end was trimmed by 4 bases and the J gene end by 8 bases; junction bases not matched to a gene: 3. CDR3 size: 13 residues. CDR3 sequence reads: CASSPGTSGELFF. For the CDR3, the DNA is TGTGCCAGCAGCCCCGGGACTAGTGGGGAGCTGTTTTTT.

The rearrangement uses TRBV27 and TRBJ2-3; tentatively, D is TRBD2 (6 bases). CDR1 MNHEY and CDR2 SMNVEV come from the germline V gene (reference sequence). V lost 5 bases, J lost 2 bases, and 8 bases lay in between. CDR3 length: 13 residues. Here the CDR3 reads CASSRRVTDTQYF. CDR3 nucleotide sequence: TGTGCCAGCAGTAGGAGGGTCACAGATACGCAGTATTTT.

This chain uses TRBV6-5 with TRBJ2-2, with 7 bases matching TRBD2. Germline values: CDR1 MNHEY, CDR2 SVGAGI. The ends lost 6 bases at V and 7 bases at J; junction bases unmatched: 5. The CDR3 totals 13 residues. Here the CDR3 reads CASSRTRDGELFF. The DNA for the CDR3 is TGTGCCAGCAGCCGGACTAGGGACGGGGAGCTGTTTTTT.

The chain carries TRBV4-1 and TRBJ2-2; tentative D call: TRBD2 (6 bases). The CDR3 covers 13 residues. The V gene lost 4 bases and the J gene lost 7 bases, with 10 bases spanning the gap. Germline V CDR1 and CDR2: MGHRA, YSYEKL. CDR3 nucleotide sequence: TGCGCCAGCAGCCTTCAGGAGGGCGGGGAGCTGTTTTTT. Its translation is CASSLQEGGELFF.

This rearrangement joins TRBV7-9 to TRBJ1-2, with D perhaps matching TRBD1 (5 bases). The CDR3 is 14 residues long. Per germline, CDR1 SEHNR and CDR2 FQNEAQ (reference sequence). Trimming removed 8 bases from V and 1 base from J, with 14 bases in between. The CDR3 nucleotides read TGTGCCAGCGTAGGGGTCGCCGATAACTATGGCTACACCTTC. Its translation: CASVGVADNYGYTF. Full variable domain (remainder filled in from reference TRBV7-9 and TRBJ1-2): DTGVSQNPRHKITKRGQNVTFRCDPISEHNRLYWYRQTLGQGPEFLTYFQNEAQLEKSRLLSDRFSAERPKGSFSTLEIQRTEQGDSAMYLCASVGVADNYGYTFGSGTRLTVV.

This chain connects TRBV18 to TRBJ2-7, with no clear D. The V gene's germline CDR1 is KGHSH and CDR2 LQKENI. V shed 2 bases and J shed 0 bases, with 5 bases lying between them. The CDR3 runs 13 residues. CDR3 sequence: CASSPRYSYEQYF. The CDR3 DNA sequence: TGTGCCAGCTCACCAAGGTACTCCTACGAGCAGTACTTC.

The chain carries TRBV14 and TRBJ2-2, with D perhaps matching TRBD2 (5 bases). Germline CDR1 is SGHDN and CDR2 is FVKESK. CDR3 length: 16 amino acids. Trimming took 2 bases from V and 4 from J, leaving 14 bases between them. The CDR3 is CASSQITGRTTGELFF. DNA for the CDR3: TGTGCCAGCAGCCAAATAACGGGGAGAACCACCGGGGAGCTGTTTTTT.

The gene calls are TRBV2 and TRBJ2-3; D is unresolved. In germline, CDR1 is SNHLY, CDR2 FYNNEI. With 1 base removed from V and 4 bases from J, the gap between germline ends came to 12 bases. CDR3 length equals 15 residues. Written as DNA, the CDR3 is TGTGCCAGCAGTGAAGTAAGGAGTAACTCAGATACGCAGTATTTT. Its translation: CASSEVRSNSDTQYF.

The CDR3 region has the DNA TGTGCCAGCAGTCGACAGGGGGACTTCCGCCCCCCCGATATAATTCGTCGGGATTCACCCCTCCACTTT. This gives the protein CASSRQGDFRPPDIIRRDSPLHF. The V and J genes are TRBV28 and TRBJ1-6; TRBD1 matches at 9 bases. The ends lost 5 bases at V and 8 bases at J; junction bases unmatched: 31. Looked up from germline, CDR1 is MDHEN and CDR2 is SYDVKM. This CDR3 is 23 amino acids long.

This chain links TRBV28 with TRBJ1-2; no clear D. The germline V gene has CDR1 MDHEN and CDR2 SYDVKM. Trimming stripped 6 bases from V and 1 base from J, with 12 bases between. The CDR3 spans 14 residues. CDR3 residues: CASREAPFNYGYTF. Written as DNA, the CDR3 is TGTGCCAGCAGGGAAGCTCCTTTTAACTATGGCTACACCTTC.

The chain is built from TRBV9 and TRBJ1-1; 8 nucleotides match TRBD1. V was pared by 0 bases and J by 2 bases, with 6 bases of the junction left unmatched. Per germline, CDR1 SGDLS and CDR2 YYNGEE. This CDR3 spans 16 amino acids. CDR3 in amino acids: CASSVGPGGYNTEAFF. DNA for the CDR3: TGTGCCAGCAGCGTAGGGCCAGGGGGCTATAACACTGAAGCTTTCTTT.

This clone came up once. The V and J genes are TRBV3-1 (or the pseudogene TRBV3-2) and TRBJ2-3, with TRBD2 identical over 8 bases. V gave up 6 bases and J gave up 2 bases; unmatched junction bases: 13. CDR3 length equals 17 residues. Germline V gene data show CDR1 as LGHDT and CDR2 as YNNKEL (reference sequence). The DNA for the CDR3 is TGTGCCAGCAGTTTCTACAGAGCTAGCGGGTCCACAGATACGCAGTATTTT. Residues: CASSFYRASGSTDTQYF.

The chain uses TRBV7-9 and TRBJ2-1; 11 nucleotides align to TRBD1. This CDR3 is 15 amino acids long. Losses at the gene ends were 5 bases for V and 9 bases for J; bases not matched to a gene: 9. Germline CDR1 and CDR2: SEHNR and FQNEAQ (reference sequence). CDR3 sequence: CASSPPGQGEAEQFF. The CDR3 nucleotides read TGTGCCAGCAGCCCCCCGGGACAGGGGGAGGCTGAGCAGTTCTTC.

The V call is TRBV6-5, the J call TRBJ2-2; no firm D call. Germline CDR1 reads MNHEY; CDR2 reads SVGAGI. This CDR3 has 15 amino acids. Between the trimmed V and J ends, which lost 0 bases and 0 bases, there was a span of 5 bases. For the CDR3, the DNA is TGTGCCAGCAGTTACTCTGGAGCGAACACCGGGGAGCTGTTTTTT. Translated: CASSYSGANTGELFF.

V and J are TRBV5-4 and TRBJ1-1, with D possibly being TRBD1 (6 bases). This CDR3 has 13 amino acids. The germline V gene encodes CDR1 SGHNT and CDR2 YYREEE (reference sequence). V dropped 5 bases and J dropped 2 bases, with 10 bases sitting between them. CDR3 coding DNA: TGTGCCAGCAGTGTACAGGGTAACACTGAAGCTTTCTTT. Translation: CASSVQGNTEAFF.

The chain couples TRBV9 to TRBJ1-6; unclear D gene. This CDR3 has 14 residues. V lost 4 bases and J 0 bases, leaving 5 bases between the germline ends. Germline V lookup: CDR1 SGDLS, CDR2 YYNGEE. CDR3: CASSPPSYNSPLHF. DNA of the CDR3: TGTGCCAGCAGCCCCCCCTCCTATAATTCACCCCTCCACTTT.

The chain recombines TRBV11-2 with TRBJ2-1; tentatively, D is TRBD1 or TRBD2 (5 bases each). V was trimmed by 4 bases and J by 7 bases, leaving 14 bases between them. This CDR3 spans 14 amino acids. The germline V gene has CDR1 SGHAT and CDR2 FQNNGV. The CDR3 loop reads CASSWDPTVNEQFF. In nucleotides, the CDR3 is TGTGCCAGCAGCTGGGACCCGACAGTAAATGAGCAGTTCTTC.

CDR3 residues: CASSPPGLAGVLRDNEQFF. The CDR3 region has the DNA TGTGCCAGCTCACCCCCGGGACTAGCGGGAGTTTTGCGTGACAATGAGCAGTTCTTC. The V call is TRBV18, the J call TRBJ2-1; 14 bases fit TRBD2. The J segment lost 5 bases and the V segment lost 3 bases, leaving 12 bases of the junction unmatched. This CDR3 contains 19 residues. Germline CDR1 is KGHSH and CDR2 is LQKENI.

The chain links TRBV7-9 to TRBJ2-3; D not resolved. Trimming pared 1 base from V and 3 bases from J, leaving 8 bases between. Germline loops: CDR1 SEHNR, CDR2 FQNEAQ (reference sequence). CDR3 length: 14 amino acids. This CDR3 reads CASSLGVWTDTQYF. The CDR3 DNA follows: TGTGCCAGCAGCTTAGGGGTGTGGACAGATACGCAGTATTTT.

J is TRBJ2-7 and V is TRBV5-1, with D perhaps assigned TRBD1 or TRBD2 (5 bases each). The germline CDR1 and CDR2 sequences are SGHRS and YFSETQ. Trimming removed 3 bases from V and 0 bases from J, with 19 bases in between. CDR3 size: 17 residues. Here the CDR3 DNA reads TGCGCCAGCAGCTCCGTGGGACCCCTTACGAGCTCCTACGAGCAGTACTTC. This codes for CASSSVGPLTSSYEQYF. Together with reference TRBV5-1 and TRBJ2-7, the CDR3 gives the full variable domain: KAGVTQTPRYLIKTRGQQVTLSCSPISGHRSVSWYQQTPGQGLQFLFEYFSETQRNKGNFPGRFSGRQFSNSRSEMNVSTLELGDSALYLCASSSVGPLTSSYEQYFGPGTRLTVT.

V is TRBV5-6 and J is TRBJ1-2; D not resolved. The V and J ends lost 3 bases and 8 bases respectively, with 8 bases between them. CDR1 is SGHDT, CDR2 YYEEEE, per germline. The CDR3 totals 11 residues. CDR3 protein: CASSSVVGYTF. DNA of the CDR3: TGTGCCAGCAGCTCCGTCGTGGGCTACACCTTC.